In its sample, the clone carrying this TCR beta chain was seen a few times. Participants' own reports of clinical history determined their cohort assignment. The study counted Cohort 3 donors as recovered given two negative PCRs, clearance, or symptom resolution. This sample was included in a study of blood T cell repertoires in COVID-19. Study-wide context: Sources were T cells, B-cell-depleted T cells, or PBMCs; the material itself was cDNA or gDNA.

Study processing details: The assay estimated nucleated cells by amplifying reference gene primers. Sequencing used immunoSEQ multiplex PCR; TCRdb keeps in-frame clones, though not all of them. V, J and clone size are those of that table, while D and trimming were read from the DNA. The data show approximately 350,000 clones, with 75% to 90% seen just once and 5% to 6% held by the top ten. The CDR3 spans 12 residues. Deletions cut 3 bases from V and 5 bases from J, with 7 bases between. The germline V gene has CDR1 LNHDA and CDR2 SQIVND (reference sequence). The genes are TRBV19 and TRBJ1-2; D uncertain. This sequence was found in a woman aged 45-65 years who had recovered from COVID-19. The sample comprised PBMCs or T cells enriched from blood (not recorded which). The CDR3 loop is CASSISLYGYTF. CDR3 DNA sequence: TGTGCCAGTAGTATCTCTCTTTATGGCTACACCTTC.